This T cell receptor beta chain was captured by sequencing in a study of cytomegalovirus exposure and HLA in healthy donors. Study-wide results and caveats: Later analysis revealed greater clonal expansion in HLA-associated TCR beta chains than in equally common others.

The PCR employed 60 Vbeta primers together with 13 Jbeta primers. Assay used: immunoSEQ multiplex PCR; TCRdb lists only in-frame clones, some missing. The sample holds approximately 110,000 clones, 65% to 80% seen once. This clone was seen a few times. Its antigen is not known. The TCR originated in a woman aged 55-69 years in good health and CMV-seropositive. The sequencing input was PBMCs.

CDR3 in DNA: TGTGCCAGCAGTTATCACGAGTCCGGGGGGACTGAAGCTTTCTTT. This sequence encodes CASSYHESGGTEAFF. The gene calls are TRBV6-5 and TRBJ1-1; TRBD1 might be the D (5 bases). The CDR3 loop spans 15 amino acids. The germline CDR1 and CDR2 sequences are MNHEY and SVGAGI. V lost 3 bases to trimming and J lost 5 bases, with 16 bases between them.